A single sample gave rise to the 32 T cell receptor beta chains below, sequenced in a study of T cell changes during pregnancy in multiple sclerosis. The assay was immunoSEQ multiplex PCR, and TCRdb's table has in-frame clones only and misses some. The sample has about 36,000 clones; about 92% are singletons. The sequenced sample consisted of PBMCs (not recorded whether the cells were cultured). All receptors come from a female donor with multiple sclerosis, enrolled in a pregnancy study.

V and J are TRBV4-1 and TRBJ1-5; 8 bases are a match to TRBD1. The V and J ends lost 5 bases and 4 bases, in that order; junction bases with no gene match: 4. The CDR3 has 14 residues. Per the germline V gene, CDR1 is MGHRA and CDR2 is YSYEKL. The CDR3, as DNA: TGCGCCAGCAGCAGGACAGGGAGTAATCAGCCCCAGCATTTT. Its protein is CASSRTGSNQPQHF.

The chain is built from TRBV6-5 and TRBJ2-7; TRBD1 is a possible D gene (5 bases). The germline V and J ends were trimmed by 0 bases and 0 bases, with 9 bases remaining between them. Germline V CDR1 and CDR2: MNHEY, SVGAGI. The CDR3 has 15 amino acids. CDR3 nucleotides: TGTGCCAGCAGTTACTCTGGGGCTAGCTCCTACGAGCAGTACTTC. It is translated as CASSYSGASSYEQYF.

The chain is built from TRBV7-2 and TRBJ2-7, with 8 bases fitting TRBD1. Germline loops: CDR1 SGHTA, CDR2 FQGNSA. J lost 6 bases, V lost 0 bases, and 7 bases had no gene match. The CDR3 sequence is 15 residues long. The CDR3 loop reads CASSLAVDRGSEQYF. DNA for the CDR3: TGTGCCAGCAGCTTAGCGGTCGACAGGGGCAGCGAGCAGTACTTC.

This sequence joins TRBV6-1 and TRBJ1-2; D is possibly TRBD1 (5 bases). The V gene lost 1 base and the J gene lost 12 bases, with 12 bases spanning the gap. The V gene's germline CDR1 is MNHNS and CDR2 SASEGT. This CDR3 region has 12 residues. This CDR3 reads CASSEGRAGHTF. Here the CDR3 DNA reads TGTGCCAGCAGTGAAGGCCGGGCAGGGCACACCTTC.

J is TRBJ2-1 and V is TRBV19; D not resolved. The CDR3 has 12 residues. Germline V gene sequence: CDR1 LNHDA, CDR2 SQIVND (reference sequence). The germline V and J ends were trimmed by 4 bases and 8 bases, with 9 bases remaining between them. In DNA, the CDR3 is TGTGCCAGTAGTACCCCCTCGGATGAGCAGTTCTTC. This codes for CASSTPSDEQFF.

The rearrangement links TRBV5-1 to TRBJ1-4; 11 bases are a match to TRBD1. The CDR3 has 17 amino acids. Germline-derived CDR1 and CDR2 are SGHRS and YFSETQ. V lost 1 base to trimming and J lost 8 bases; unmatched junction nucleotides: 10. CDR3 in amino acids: CASSLRTGGIKDEKLFF. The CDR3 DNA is TGCGCCAGCAGCTTGAGGACAGGGGGCATTAAAGACGAAAAACTGTTTTTT.

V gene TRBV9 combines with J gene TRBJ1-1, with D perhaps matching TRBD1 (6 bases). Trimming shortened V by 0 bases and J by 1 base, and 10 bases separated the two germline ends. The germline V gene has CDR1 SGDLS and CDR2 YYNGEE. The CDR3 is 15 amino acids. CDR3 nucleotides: TGTGCCAGCAGCGTAGCTACAGGGAGGAACACTGAAGCTTTCTTT. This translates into CASSVATGRNTEAFF.

The CDR3 loop reads CASSLLQGSEAFF. Here the CDR3 DNA reads TGTGCCAGCAGTCTATTACAGGGGTCTGAAGCTTTCTTT. This chain joins TRBV28 and TRBJ1-1; TRBD1 agrees at 7 bases. J was trimmed by 6 bases and V by 5 bases; bases with no gene match: 6. The CDR3 sequence is 13 residues long. CDR1 MDHEN and CDR2 SYDVKM come from the germline V gene.

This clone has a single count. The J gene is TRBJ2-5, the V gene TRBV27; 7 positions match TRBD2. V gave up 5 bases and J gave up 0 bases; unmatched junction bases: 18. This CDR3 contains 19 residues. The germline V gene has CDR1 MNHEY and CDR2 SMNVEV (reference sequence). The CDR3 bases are TGTGCCAGCAGTAGAACGGGCCTAGCGGCCGGAAGTTACCAAGAGACCCAGTACTTC. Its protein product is CASSRTGLAAGSYQETQYF.

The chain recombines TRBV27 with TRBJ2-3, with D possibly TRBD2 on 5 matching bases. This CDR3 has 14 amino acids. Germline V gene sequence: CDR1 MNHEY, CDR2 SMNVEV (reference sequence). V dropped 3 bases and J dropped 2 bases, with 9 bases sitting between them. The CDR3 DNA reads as TGTGCCAGCAGTTTGTCAGCGGCCACAGATACGCAGTATTTT. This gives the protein CASSLSAATDTQYF.

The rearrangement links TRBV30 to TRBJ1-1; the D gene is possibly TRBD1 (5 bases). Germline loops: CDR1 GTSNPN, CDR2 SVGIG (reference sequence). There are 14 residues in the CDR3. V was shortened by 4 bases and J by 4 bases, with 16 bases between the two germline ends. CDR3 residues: CAWTGGERGTEAFF. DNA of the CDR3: TGTGCCTGGACCGGAGGGGAAAGAGGCACTGAAGCTTTCTTT.

For the CDR3, the DNA is TGTGCCAGCAGCCCGGGAGGGGACTACGAGCAGTACTTC. Translating gives CASSPGGDYEQYF. The V gene is TRBV13, the J gene TRBJ2-7; 8 bases map to TRBD2. Germline-derived CDR1 and CDR2 are PRHDT and FYEKMQ (reference sequence). CDR3 size: 13 residues. V lost 5 bases to trimming and J lost 3 bases; unmatched junction nucleotides: 3. The full variable domain, completed using reference TRBV13 and TRBJ2-7, is AAGVIQSPRHLIKEKRETATLKCYPIPRHDTVYWYQQGPGQDPQFLISFYEKMQSDKGSIPDRFSAQQFSDYHSELNMSSLELGDSALYFCASSPGGDYEQYFGPGTRLTVT.

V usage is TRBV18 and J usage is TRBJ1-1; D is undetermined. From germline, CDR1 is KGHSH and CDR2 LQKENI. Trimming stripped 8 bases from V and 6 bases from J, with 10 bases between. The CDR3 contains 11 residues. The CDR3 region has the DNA TGTGCCAGCGCCACAGATTCTGAAGCTTTCTTT. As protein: CASATDSEAFF.

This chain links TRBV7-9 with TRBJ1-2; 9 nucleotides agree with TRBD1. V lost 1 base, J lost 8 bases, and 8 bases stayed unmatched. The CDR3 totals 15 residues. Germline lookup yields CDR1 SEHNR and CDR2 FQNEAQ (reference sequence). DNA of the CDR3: TGTGCCAGCAGCTTAGGAGCGGGACAGGGCGGAGGCTACACCTTC. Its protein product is CASSLGAGQGGGYTF. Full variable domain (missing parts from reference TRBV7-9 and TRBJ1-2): DTGVSQNPRHKITKRGQNVTFRCDPISEHNRLYWYRQTLGQGPEFLTYFQNEAQLEKSRLLSDRFSAERPKGSFSTLEIQRTEQGDSAMYLCASSLGAGQGGGYTFGSGTRLTVV.

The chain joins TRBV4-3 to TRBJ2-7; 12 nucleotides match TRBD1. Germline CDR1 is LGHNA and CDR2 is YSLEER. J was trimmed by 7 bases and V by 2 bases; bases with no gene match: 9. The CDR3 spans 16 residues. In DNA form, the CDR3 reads TGCGCCAGCAGCCAAACCCCGGGACAGGGGGCCGGGGAGCAGTACTTC. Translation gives CASSQTPGQGAGEQYF.

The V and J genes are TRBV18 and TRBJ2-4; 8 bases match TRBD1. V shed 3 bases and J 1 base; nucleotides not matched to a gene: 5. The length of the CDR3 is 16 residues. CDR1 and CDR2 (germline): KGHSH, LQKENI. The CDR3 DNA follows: TGTGCCAGCTCACCGGACAGGGTATACGCCAAAAACATTCAGTACTTC. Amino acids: CASSPDRVYAKNIQYF.

The CDR3 loop is CASSLEPGPWGQYF. For the CDR3, the DNA is TGTGCCAGCAGCTTAGAGCCAGGACCCTGGGGGCAGTACTTC. The gene calls are TRBV7-2 and TRBJ2-7; unclear D gene. Germline CDR1 reads SGHTA; CDR2 reads FQGNSA. V lost 1 base and J lost 9, with 16 bases in between. The CDR3 has 14 amino acids.

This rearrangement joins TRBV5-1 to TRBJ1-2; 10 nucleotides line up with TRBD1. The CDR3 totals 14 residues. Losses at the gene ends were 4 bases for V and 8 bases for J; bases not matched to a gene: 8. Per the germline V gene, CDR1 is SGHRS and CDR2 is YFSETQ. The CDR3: CASSPGQGLTGYTF. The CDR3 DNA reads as TGCGCCAGCAGCCCGGGACAGGGGTTGACCGGCTACACCTTC.

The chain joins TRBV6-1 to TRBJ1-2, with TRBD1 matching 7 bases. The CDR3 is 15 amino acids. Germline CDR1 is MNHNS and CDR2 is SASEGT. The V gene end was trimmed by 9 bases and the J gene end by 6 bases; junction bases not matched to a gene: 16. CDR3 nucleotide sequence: TGTGCCAGTCGTGGGACAGCTAAATATGGGGATGGCTACACCTTC. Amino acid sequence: CASRGTAKYGDGYTF.

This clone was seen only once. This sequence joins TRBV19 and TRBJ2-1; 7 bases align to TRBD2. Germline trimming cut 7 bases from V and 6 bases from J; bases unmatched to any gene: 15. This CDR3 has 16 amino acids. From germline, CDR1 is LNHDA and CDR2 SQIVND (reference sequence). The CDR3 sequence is CASKNQAGTKGNEQFF. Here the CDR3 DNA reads TGTGCCAGTAAAAACCAGGCCGGGACTAAGGGCAATGAGCAGTTCTTC.

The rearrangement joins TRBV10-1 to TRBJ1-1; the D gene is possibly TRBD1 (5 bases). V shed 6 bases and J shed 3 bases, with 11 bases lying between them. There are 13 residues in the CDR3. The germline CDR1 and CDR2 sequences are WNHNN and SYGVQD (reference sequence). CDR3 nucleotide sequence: TGCGCCAGCAGCGACAGTGTGGACACTGAAGCTTTCTTT. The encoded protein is CASSDSVDTEAFF.

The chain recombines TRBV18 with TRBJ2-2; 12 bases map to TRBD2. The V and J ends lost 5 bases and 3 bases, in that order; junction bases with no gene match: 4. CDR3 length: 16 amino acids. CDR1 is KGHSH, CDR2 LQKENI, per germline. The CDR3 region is CASSGGLAGYTGELFF. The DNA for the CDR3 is TGTGCCAGCTCAGGGGGACTAGCGGGCTACACCGGGGAGCTGTTTTTT.

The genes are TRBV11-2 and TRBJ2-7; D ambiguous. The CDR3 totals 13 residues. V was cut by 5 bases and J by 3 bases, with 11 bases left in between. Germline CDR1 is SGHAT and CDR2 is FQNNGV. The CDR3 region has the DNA TGTGCCAGCAGCCCAGTTCGAGTCTACGAGCAGTACTTC. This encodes CASSPVRVYEQYF. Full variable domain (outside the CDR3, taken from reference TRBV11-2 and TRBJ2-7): EAGVAQSPRYKIIEKRQSVAFWCNPISGHATLYWYQQILGQGPKLLIQFQNNGVVDDSQLPKDRFSAERLKGVDSTLKIQPAKLEDSAVYLCASSPVRVYEQYFGPGTRLTVT.

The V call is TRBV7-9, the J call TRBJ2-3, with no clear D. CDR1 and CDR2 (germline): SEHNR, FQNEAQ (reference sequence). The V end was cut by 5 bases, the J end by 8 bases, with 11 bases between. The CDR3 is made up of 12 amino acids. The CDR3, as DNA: TGTGCCAGCAGCACCACGAACCCTACGCAGTATTTT. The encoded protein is CASSTTNPTQYF.

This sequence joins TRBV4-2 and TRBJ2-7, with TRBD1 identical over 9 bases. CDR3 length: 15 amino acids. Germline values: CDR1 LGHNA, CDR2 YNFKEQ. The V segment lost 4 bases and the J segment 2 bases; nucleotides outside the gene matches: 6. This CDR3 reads CASSRLTGGTYEQYF. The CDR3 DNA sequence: TGTGCCAGCAGCCGCCTGACAGGGGGAACCTACGAGCAGTACTTC.

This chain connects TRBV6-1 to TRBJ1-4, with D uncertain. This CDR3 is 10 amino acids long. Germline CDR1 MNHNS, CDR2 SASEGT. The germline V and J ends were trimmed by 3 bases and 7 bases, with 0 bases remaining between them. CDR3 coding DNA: TGTGCCAGCAGTGATGAAAAACTGTTTTTT. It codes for CASSDEKLFF.

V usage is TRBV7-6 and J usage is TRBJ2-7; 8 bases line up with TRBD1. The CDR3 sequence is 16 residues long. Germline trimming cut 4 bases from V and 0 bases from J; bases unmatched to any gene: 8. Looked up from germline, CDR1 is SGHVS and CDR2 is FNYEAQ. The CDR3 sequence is CASSSTYRGSSYEQYF. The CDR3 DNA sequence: TGTGCCAGCAGCTCGACTTACAGGGGGAGCTCCTACGAGCAGTACTTC.

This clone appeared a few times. The CDR3 loop reads CASSASLAKEVRHGELFF. The CDR3 region has the DNA TGTGCCAGCAGCGCCTCACTAGCGAAGGAGGTCAGGCACGGGGAGCTGTTTTTT. V usage is TRBV7-9 and J usage is TRBJ2-2, with 7 bases identical to TRBD2. This CDR3 has 18 residues. Germline V gene sequence: CDR1 SEHNR, CDR2 FQNEAQ (reference sequence). V shed 5 bases, J shed 7 bases, and the junction held 19 bases outside the gene matches.

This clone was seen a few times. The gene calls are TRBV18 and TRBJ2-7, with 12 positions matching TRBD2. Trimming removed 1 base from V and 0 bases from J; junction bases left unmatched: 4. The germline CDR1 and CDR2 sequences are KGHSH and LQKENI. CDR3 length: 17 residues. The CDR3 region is CASSPRETSGSSYEQYF. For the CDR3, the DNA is TGTGCCAGCTCACCACGGGAGACTAGCGGGAGCTCCTACGAGCAGTACTTC.

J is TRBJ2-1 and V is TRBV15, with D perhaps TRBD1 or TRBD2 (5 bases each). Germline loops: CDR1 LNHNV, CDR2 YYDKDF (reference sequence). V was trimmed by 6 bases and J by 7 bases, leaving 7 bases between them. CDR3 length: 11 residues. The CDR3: CATRGTNEQFF. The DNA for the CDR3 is TGTGCCACCAGAGGGACGAATGAGCAGTTCTTC.

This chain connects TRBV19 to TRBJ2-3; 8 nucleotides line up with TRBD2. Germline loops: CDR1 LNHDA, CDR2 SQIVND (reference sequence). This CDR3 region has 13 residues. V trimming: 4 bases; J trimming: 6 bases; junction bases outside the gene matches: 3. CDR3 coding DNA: TGTGCCAGTAGTAGAGCGGGAGCGGATACGCAGTATTTT. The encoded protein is CASSRAGADTQYF. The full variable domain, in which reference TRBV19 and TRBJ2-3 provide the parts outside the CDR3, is DGGITQSPKYLFRKEGQNVTLSCEQNLNHDAMYWYRQDPGQGLRLIYYSQIVNDFQKGDIAEGYSVSREKKESFPLTVTSAQKNPTAFYLCASSRAGADTQYFGPGTRLTVL.

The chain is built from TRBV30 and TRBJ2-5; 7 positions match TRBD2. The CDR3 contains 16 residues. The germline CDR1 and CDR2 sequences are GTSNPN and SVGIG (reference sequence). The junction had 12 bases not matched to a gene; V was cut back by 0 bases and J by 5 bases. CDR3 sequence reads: CAWSVRGAGAGETQYF. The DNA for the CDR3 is TGTGCCTGGAGTGTAAGAGGTGCGGGAGCAGGGGAGACCCAGTACTTC.